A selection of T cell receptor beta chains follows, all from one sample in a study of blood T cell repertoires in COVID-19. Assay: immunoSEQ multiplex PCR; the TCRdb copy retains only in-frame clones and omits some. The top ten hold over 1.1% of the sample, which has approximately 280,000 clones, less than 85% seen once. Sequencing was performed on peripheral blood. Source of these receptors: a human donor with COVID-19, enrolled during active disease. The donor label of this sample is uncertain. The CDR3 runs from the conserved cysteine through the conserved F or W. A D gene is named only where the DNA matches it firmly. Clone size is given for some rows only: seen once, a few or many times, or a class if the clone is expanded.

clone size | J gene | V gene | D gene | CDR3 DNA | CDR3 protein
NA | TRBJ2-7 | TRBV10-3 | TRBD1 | TGTGCCAATGCCCGAGACAGGGCCTACGAGCAGTACTTC | CANARDRAYEQYF
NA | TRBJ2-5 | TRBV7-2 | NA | TGTGCCAGCAGGCCCTTGGGGGCCGGCCAAGAGACCCAGTACTTC | CASRPLGAGQETQYF
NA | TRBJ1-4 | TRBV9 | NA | TGTGCCAGCAGCGTAGGAGGCGGCGGTGTAGGCGAAAAACTGTTTTTT | CASSVGGGGVGEKLFF
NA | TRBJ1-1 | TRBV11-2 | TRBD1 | TGTGCCAGCAGCTTAGGCCAGGGGGGCACTGAAGCTTTCTTT | CASSLGQGGTEAFF
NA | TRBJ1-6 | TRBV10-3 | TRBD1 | TGTGCCATCAGTGAGTCGGGACAGTTTAATTCACCCCTCCACTTT | CAISESGQFNSPLHF
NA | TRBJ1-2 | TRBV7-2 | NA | TGTGCCAGCAGCTTAGTGCAGCCGGGGGGTTATGGCTACACCTTC | CASSLVQPGGYGYTF
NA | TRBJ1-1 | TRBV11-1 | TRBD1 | TGTGCCAGCAGCCCGACACAGGGGGCAGCTTTCTTT | CASSPTQGAAFF
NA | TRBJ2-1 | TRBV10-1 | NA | TGCGCCAGCAGTAGCGGAACCTCCTACAATGAGCAGTTCTTC | CASSSGTSYNEQFF
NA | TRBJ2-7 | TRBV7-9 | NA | TGTGCCAGCAGCTTTGGGACTGGGAGCTCCTACGAGCAGTACTTC | CASSFGTGSSYEQYF
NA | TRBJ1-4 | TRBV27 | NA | TGTGCCAGCAGTTCAGACTCACAGGCCCGTCTTGAAAAACTGTTTTTT | CASSSDSQARLEKLFF
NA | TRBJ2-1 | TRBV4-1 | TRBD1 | TGCGCCAGCAGCCACACGCCGGGACAGGGGGCTTCTGAGCAGTTCTTC | CASSHTPGQGASEQFF
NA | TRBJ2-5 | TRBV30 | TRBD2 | TGTGCCTGGACGGGAGGAGGGGAGACCCAGTACTTC | CAWTGGGETQYF
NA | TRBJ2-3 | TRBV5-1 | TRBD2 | TGCGCCAGCAGCCTAACAGCGGGAGCGGAAGATACGCAGTATTTT | CASSLTAGAEDTQYF
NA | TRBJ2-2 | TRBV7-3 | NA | TGTGCCAGCAGCTTTAGTCGTTCCGGGGAGCTGTTTTTT | CASSFSRSGELFF
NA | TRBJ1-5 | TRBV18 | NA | TGTGCCAGCTCACCCACAGGGAATCAGCCCCAGCATTTT | CASSPTGNQPQHF
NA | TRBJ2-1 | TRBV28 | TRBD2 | TGTGCCAGCACACTAGCGGGAGAGGATAATGAGCAGTTCTTC | CASTLAGEDNEQFF
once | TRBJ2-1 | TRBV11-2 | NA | TGTGCCAGCAGCTTAAATGGAGAGTACAATGAGCAGTTCTTC | CASSLNGEYNEQFF
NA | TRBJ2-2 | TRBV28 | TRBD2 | TGTGCCATCAGTCCTAGCGGGAGGGCCGTCGGGGAGCTGTTTTTT | CAISPSGRAVGELFF
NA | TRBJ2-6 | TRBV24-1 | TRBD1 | TGTGCCACCAGTGACGGACAGGGGTTAAGCTCTGGGGCCAACGTCCTGACTTTC | CATSDGQGLSSGANVLTF
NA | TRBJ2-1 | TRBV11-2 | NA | TGTGCCAGCACCGGAGGGTTAGCGACCTCCTACAATGAGCAGTTCTTC | CASTGGLATSYNEQFF
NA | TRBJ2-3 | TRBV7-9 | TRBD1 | TGTGCCAGCAACCCAGGAGGCAGGGGGCGAACCGCAGATACGCAGTATTTT | CASNPGGRGRTADTQYF
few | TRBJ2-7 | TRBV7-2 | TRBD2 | TGTGCCAGCAGCCGCTCTGGGGGACTATCCGCCTACGAGCAGTACTTC | CASSRSGGLSAYEQYF
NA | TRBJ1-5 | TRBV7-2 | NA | TGTGCCAGCAGCTTAACAGGGAGCAATCAGCCCCAGCATTTT | CASSLTGSNQPQHF
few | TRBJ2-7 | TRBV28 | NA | TGTGCCAGCAGTTTCAATTTCGGGCAGGGGAACTACGAGCAGTACTTC | CASSFNFGQGNYEQYF
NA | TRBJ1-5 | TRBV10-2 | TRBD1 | TGCGCCAGCAGTGAGGTCGTCTGGACAGGGGTGGATCAGCCCCAGCATTTT | CASSEVVWTGVDQPQHF
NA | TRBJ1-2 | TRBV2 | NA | TGTGCCAGCAGTGAAAGGGGCTATGGCTACACCTTC | CASSERGYGYTF
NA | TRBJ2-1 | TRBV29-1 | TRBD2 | TGCAGCGTTGATTCCAGGACTAGTCACAATGAGCAGTTCTTC | CSVDSRTSHNEQFF
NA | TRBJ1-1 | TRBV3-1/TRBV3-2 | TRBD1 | TGTGCCAGCAGCCTAAGGGGGCGCTCGGCTTTCTTT | CASSLRGRSAFF
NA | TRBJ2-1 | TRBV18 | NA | TGTGCCAGCTCACCTCTTCCAGGGGACAATGAGCAGTTCTTC | CASSPLPGDNEQFF
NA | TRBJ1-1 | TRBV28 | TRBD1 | TGTGCCAGCAGGGACAGGGGGACGTACACTGAAGCTTTCTTT | CASRDRGTYTEAFF
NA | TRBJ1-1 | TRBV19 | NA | TGTGCCAGTAGTTCTACGGGGAACACTGAAGCTTTCTTT | CASSSTGNTEAFF
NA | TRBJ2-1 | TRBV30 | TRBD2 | TGTGCCTGGAGTGTAAGTCTAGCGGGCCACAATGAGCAGTTCTTC | CAWSVSLAGHNEQFF
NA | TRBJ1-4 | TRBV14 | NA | TGTGCCAGCAGCCTTGCGGCAGGGGCAGGCGAAAAACTGTTTTTT | CASSLAAGAGEKLFF
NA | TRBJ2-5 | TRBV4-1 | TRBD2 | TGCGCCAGCAGCCAAGGGGGAGGGGCAACGGGGGGTACCCAGTACTTC | CASSQGGGATGGTQYF
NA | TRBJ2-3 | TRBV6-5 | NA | TGTGCCAGCAAAGCTGACTACACTAGCACAGATACGCAGTATTTT | CASKADYTSTDTQYF
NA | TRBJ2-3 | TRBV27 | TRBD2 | TGTGCCAGCAGTTTGACTAGCGGGAAGGTAGATACGCAGTATTTT | CASSLTSGKVDTQYF
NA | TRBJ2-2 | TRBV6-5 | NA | TGTGCCAGCAGACTAAACGGGGGCGGGGAGCTGTTTTTT | CASRLNGGGELFF
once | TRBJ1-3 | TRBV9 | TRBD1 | TGTGCCAGCAGCGTAGGGGGGACAGGGCGATTGGACACCATATATTTT | CASSVGGTGRLDTIYF
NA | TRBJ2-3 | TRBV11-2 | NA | TGTGCCAGCGTACAGGGAAATACGCAGTATTTT | CASVQGNTQYF
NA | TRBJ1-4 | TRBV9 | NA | TGTGCCAGCAGCGTAGGGCAGGGAGGGCAGAATGAAAAACTGTTTTTT | CASSVGQGGQNEKLFF
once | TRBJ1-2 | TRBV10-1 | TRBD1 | TGCGCCAGCAGTGAAAATGCCGCCGACAGGGGGGACTATGGCTACACCTTC | CASSENAADRGDYGYTF